This T cell receptor (beta chain) was identified in a study of T cell responses to AZD1222 COVID-19 vaccine. The assay was immunoSEQ multiplex PCR, and TCRdb's table has in-frame clones only and misses some. The sample carries 120,000 to 150,000 clones, around 89% recorded once. The CDR3 covers 15 residues. V lost 0 bases and J lost 4; bases outside the gene matches: 4. Looked up from germline, CDR1 is SGHKS and CDR2 is YYEKEE (reference sequence). The source material was peripheral blood, sampled on day 0 of AZD1222 vaccination. The TCR comes from an adult in good health. The chain is built from TRBV5-5 and TRBJ1-5; 7 positions match TRBD1. CDR3 bases: TGTGCCAGCAGCTTGGCCGCAGGGGGGAATCAGCCCCAGCATTTT. Protein: CASSLAAGGNQPQHF.